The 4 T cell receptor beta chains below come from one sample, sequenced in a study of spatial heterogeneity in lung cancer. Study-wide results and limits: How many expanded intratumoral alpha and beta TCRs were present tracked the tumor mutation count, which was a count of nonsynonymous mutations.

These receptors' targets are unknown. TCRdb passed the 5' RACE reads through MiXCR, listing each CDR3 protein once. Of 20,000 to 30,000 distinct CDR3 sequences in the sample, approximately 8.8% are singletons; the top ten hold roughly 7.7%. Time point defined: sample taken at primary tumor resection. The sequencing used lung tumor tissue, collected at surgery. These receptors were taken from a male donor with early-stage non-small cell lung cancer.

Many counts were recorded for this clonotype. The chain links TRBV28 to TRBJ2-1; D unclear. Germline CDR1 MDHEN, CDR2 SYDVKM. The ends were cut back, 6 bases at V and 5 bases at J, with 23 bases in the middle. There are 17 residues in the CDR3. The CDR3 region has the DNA TGTGCCAGCAGCGCCCCCAGTTTGGCCAACGTCGACAATGAGCAGTTCTTC. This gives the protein CASSAPSLANVDNEQFF.

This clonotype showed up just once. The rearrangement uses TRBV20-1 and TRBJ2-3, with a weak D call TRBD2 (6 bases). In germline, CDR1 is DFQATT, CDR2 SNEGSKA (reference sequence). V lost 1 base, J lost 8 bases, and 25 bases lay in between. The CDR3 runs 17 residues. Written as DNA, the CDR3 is TGCAGTGCTAGAGCCGCGGAGGGATTTATGGCCTGGGGTACGCAGTATTTT. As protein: CSARAAEGFMAWGTQYF.

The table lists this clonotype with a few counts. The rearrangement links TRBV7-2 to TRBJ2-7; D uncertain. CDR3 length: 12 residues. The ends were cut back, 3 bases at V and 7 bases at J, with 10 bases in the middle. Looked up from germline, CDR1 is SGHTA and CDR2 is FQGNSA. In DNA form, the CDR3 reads TGTGCCAGCAGCTTGGGCCTTGAGGAGCAGTACTTC. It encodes CASSLGLEEQYF.

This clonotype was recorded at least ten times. The CDR3: CATRVGTGRTGELFF. CDR3 DNA: TGTGCCACTCGAGTAGGAACAGGGAGGACCGGGGAGCTGTTTTTT. The rearrangement uses TRBV19 and TRBJ2-2; either TRBD1 or TRBD2 may supply D (6 bases each). Trimming took 10 bases from V and 5 from J, leaving 20 bases between them. This CDR3 is 15 amino acids long. From germline, CDR1 is LNHDA and CDR2 SQIVND (reference sequence).